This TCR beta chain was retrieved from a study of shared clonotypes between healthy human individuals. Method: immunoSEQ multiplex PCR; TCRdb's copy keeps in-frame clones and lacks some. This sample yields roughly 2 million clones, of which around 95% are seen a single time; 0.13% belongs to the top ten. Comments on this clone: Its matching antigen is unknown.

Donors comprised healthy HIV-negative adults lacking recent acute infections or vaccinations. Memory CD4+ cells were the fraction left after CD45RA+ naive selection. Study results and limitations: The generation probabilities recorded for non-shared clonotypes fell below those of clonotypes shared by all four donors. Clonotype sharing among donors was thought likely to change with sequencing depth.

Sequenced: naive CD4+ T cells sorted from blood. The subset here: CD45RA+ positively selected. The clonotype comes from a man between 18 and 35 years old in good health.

CDR3 sequence (DNA): TGTGCCAGCAGCTTTAAGGGACAAGCTCAAGAGACCCAGTACTTC. It encodes CASSFKGQAQETQYF. V usage is TRBV7-9 and J usage is TRBJ2-5; TRBD1 is a possible D gene (6 bases). There are 15 residues in the CDR3. Germline assignment: CDR1 SEHNR and CDR2 FQNEAQ (reference sequence). V gave up 3 bases and J gave up 2 bases, with 13 bases separating them.